These 18 T cell receptor beta chains originate from one sample sequenced in a study of a mutant IDH1 vaccine in newly diagnosed glioma. The protocol was immunoSEQ multiplex PCR, while the TCRdb copy is restricted to in-frame clones and leaves out a portion. The sample has tens of thousands of clones; 80% to 85% are singletons. These receptors have no known antigen. Time point here: week 35, safety follow-up. Each dose delivered 300 ug of mutant IDH1 20-mer peptide subcutaneously with imiquimod. The sequencing here drew on PBMCs, taken from a glioma patient whose treatment included an IDH1 peptide vaccine. These receptors were taken from a woman under 30 with glioma.

This chain uses TRBV12-5 with TRBJ2-2; 9 bases map to TRBD1. CDR3 length: 19 residues. Germline CDR1 is LGHNT and CDR2 is FRNRAP. V gave up 3 bases and J gave up 7 bases; unmatched junction bases: 18. CDR3 coding DNA: TGTGCTAGTGGTTTCCCAAAAGGGGGACAGGGACCTCAAGACGGGGAGCTGTTTTTT. This sequence encodes CASGFPKGGQGPQDGELFF. Variable domain in full (rest from reference TRBV12-5 and TRBJ2-2): DARVTQTPRHKVTEMGQEVTMRCQPILGHNTVFWYRQTMMQGLELLAYFRNRAPLDDSGMPKDRFSAEMPDATLATLKIQPSEPRDSAVYFCASGFPKGGQGPQDGELFFGEGSRLTVL.

V gene TRBV6-6 combines with J gene TRBJ2-2; D is uncertain. The V end lost 6 bases, the J end lost 6 bases, and 8 bases lay between the germline ends. CDR3 length: 12 amino acids. CDR1 is MNHNY, CDR2 SVGAGI, per germline (reference sequence). The CDR3 DNA sequence: TGTGCCAGCAGCCCCGTTCCCGGGGAGCTGTTTTTT. Amino acid sequence: CASSPVPGELFF.

The DNA for the CDR3 is TGTGCCAGCAGCTTAGAGGGGAGGAACCAAGAGACCCAGTACTTC. Amino acid sequence: CASSLEGRNQETQYF. V usage is TRBV11-3 and J usage is TRBJ2-5; D is perhaps TRBD2 (6 bases). This CDR3 contains 15 residues. The V gene's germline CDR1 is SGHNT and CDR2 YENEEA. Trimming pared 0 bases from V and 0 bases from J, leaving 8 bases between. Looking up the rest from reference TRBV11-3 and TRBJ2-5 gives the full variable domain: EAGVVQSPRYKIIEKKQPVAFWCNPISGHNTLYWYLQNLGQGPELLIRYENEEAVDDSQLPKDRFSAERLKGVDSTLKIQPAELGDSAVYLCASSLEGRNQETQYFGPGTRLLVL.

Only a few counts were recorded for this clone. This rearrangement joins TRBV5-1 to TRBJ1-1, with D unclear. The CDR3 is 15 residues long. V lost 0 bases and J lost 0, with 9 bases in between. Per the germline V gene, CDR1 is SGHRS and CDR2 is YFSETQ. The CDR3: CASSLAGSLNTEAFF. DNA for the CDR3: TGCGCCAGCAGCTTGGCCGGCAGCTTGAACACTGAAGCTTTCTTT.

The rearrangement joins TRBV28 to TRBJ2-3; 7 bases are a match to TRBD1. CDR1 and CDR2 from the germline V gene are MDHEN and SYDVKM. CDR3 length: 15 residues. J gave up 3 bases and V 6 bases, and 9 bases lay outside the gene matches. CDR3: CASSLQGKATDTQYF. The CDR3 DNA follows: TGTGCCAGCAGCCTACAGGGGAAGGCGACAGATACGCAGTATTTT.

The chain carries TRBV5-6 and TRBJ2-7; D gene uncertain. V lost 4 bases and J lost 4, with 9 bases in between. The germline CDR1 and CDR2 sequences are SGHDT and YYEEEE. The CDR3 is made up of 12 amino acids. The CDR3 sequence: CASSPSGYEQYF. CDR3 bases: TGTGCCAGCAGCCCGAGTGGGTACGAGCAGTACTTC.

J is TRBJ1-1 and V is TRBV5-4; 10 bases align to TRBD1. Looked up from germline, CDR1 is SGHNT and CDR2 is YYREEE (reference sequence). Germline trimming cut 3 bases from V and 7 bases from J; bases unmatched to any gene: 3. The CDR3 consists of 13 residues. CDR3 bases: TGTGCCAGCAGCTGGGGGGACAGGGGTGAAGCTTTCTTT. This gives the protein CASSWGDRGEAFF.

This chain links TRBV9 with TRBJ2-3; 8 bases are shared with TRBD2. This CDR3 is built from 15 residues. After removal of 3 bases from V and 5 bases from J, the junction contained 8 bases not matched to a gene. Germline V gene lookup returns CDR1 SGDLS and CDR2 YYNGEE. The CDR3 DNA reads TGTGCCAGCAGCGATCGAGCGGGAGTGGAAGATACGCAGTATTTT. Residues: CASSDRAGVEDTQYF. Together with reference TRBV9 and TRBJ2-3, the CDR3 gives the full variable domain: DSGVTQTPKHLITATGQRVTLRCSPRSGDLSVYWYQQSLDQGLQFLIQYYNGEERAKGNILERFSAQQFPDLHSELNLSSLELGDSALYFCASSDRAGVEDTQYFGPGTRLTVL.

The chain uses TRBV5-1 and TRBJ1-2; tentative D call: TRBD1 (5 bases). The CDR3 runs to 14 residues. Trimming pared 2 bases from V and 7 bases from J, leaving 15 bases between. Germline loops: CDR1 SGHRS, CDR2 YFSETQ. The CDR3 sequence is CASSLYGGGVGYTF. As DNA, the CDR3 is TGCGCCAGCAGCTTATACGGGGGAGGTGTTGGCTACACCTTC.

This chain uses TRBV7-2 with TRBJ2-7; 11 nucleotides match TRBD2. Germline CDR1 and CDR2: SGHTA and FQGNSA. The length of the CDR3 is 17 residues. With 0 bases clipped from V and 0 bases from J, the junction kept 4 bases outside the gene matches. The CDR3 sequence is CASSLAALAGGSYEQYF. The CDR3 DNA reads TGTGCCAGCAGCTTAGCGGCTCTAGCGGGGGGCTCCTACGAGCAGTACTTC.

The CDR3 sequence is CASSSRGQVGQPQHF. In DNA, the CDR3 is TGTGCCAGCAGCAGCAGGGGGCAAGTGGGGCAGCCCCAGCATTTT. The chain joins TRBV2 to TRBJ1-5, with 8 bases fitting TRBD1. CDR3 length: 15 amino acids. The V and J ends lost 6 bases and 7 bases, in that order; junction bases with no gene match: 11. Germline assignment: CDR1 SNHLY and CDR2 FYNNEI.

This rearrangement joins TRBV7-2 to TRBJ2-3, with TRBD2 identical over 7 bases. Germline CDR1 SGHTA, CDR2 FQGNSA. CDR3 length: 14 amino acids. The trim removed 4 bases at V and 2 bases at J, leaving 3 bases unmatched. CDR3: CASSWREFTDTQYF. As DNA, the CDR3 is TGTGCCAGCAGCTGGCGGGAGTTCACAGATACGCAGTATTTT.

V is TRBV11-3 and J is TRBJ2-1; a possible D gene is TRBD2 (6 bases). The V gene lost 0 bases and the J gene lost 7 bases, with 10 bases spanning the gap. Germline-derived CDR1 and CDR2 are SGHNT and YENEEA. The CDR3 loop spans 14 amino acids. The CDR3 region has the DNA TGTGCCAGCAGCTTAGATACTAGCCTTAATGAGCAGTTCTTC. Translated, it gives CASSLDTSLNEQFF.

This chain joins TRBV23-1 and TRBJ1-4; a weak D match, TRBD1 (6 bases). TRBV23-1 is classed as an ORF, of uncertain function. Trimming removed 4 bases at V and 0 bases at J, with 21 bases between. The CDR3 consists of 19 residues. CDR3 protein: CASSPGETTGEATNEKLFF. The CDR3, as DNA: TGCGCCAGCAGTCCTGGAGAAACGACAGGCGAAGCAACTAATGAAAAACTGTTTTTT.

V is TRBV9 and J is TRBJ2-1; 7 nucleotides agree with TRBD1. V dropped 2 bases and J dropped 2; count of bases not matched to a gene: 4. The CDR3 is made up of 15 amino acids. Germline values: CDR1 SGDLS, CDR2 YYNGEE. The CDR3, as DNA: TGTGCCAGCAGCGTCCGGGACAGCACCTACAATGAGCAGTTCTTC. This sequence encodes CASSVRDSTYNEQFF.

The chain joins TRBV28 to TRBJ2-7; 9 bases fit TRBD2. Losses at the gene ends were 6 bases for V and 4 bases for J; bases not matched to a gene: 10. Germline loops: CDR1 MDHEN, CDR2 SYDVKM. The length of the CDR3 is 15 residues. The CDR3 region has the DNA TGTGCCAGCAGCCAGGGGTCGGGACTAGCATACGAGCAGTACTTC. This codes for CASSQGSGLAYEQYF.

The count of this clone is one. The J gene is TRBJ1-1, the V gene TRBV7-3; 10 positions match TRBD1. This CDR3 is 13 amino acids long. Germline lookup yields CDR1 SGHTA and CDR2 FQGTGA. V was clipped by 3 bases and J by 8 bases; unmatched bases: 3. The CDR3 DNA follows: TGTGCCAGCAGCTTTGACAGGGGGCGGGAAGCTTTCTTT. It specifies CASSFDRGREAFF.

The V and J genes are TRBV2 and TRBJ2-2; weak D call: TRBD2 (5 bases). Trimming removed 6 bases at V and 4 bases at J, with 15 bases between. CDR3 length: 15 amino acids. Germline CDR1 reads SNHLY; CDR2 reads FYNNEI. CDR3 sequence (DNA): TGTGCCAGCAGCGCCACCCGGGCGGGCACCGGGGAGCTGTTTTTT. Amino acids: CASSATRAGTGELFF.